These 6 T cell receptor beta chains originate from one sample sequenced in a study of immune evolution from preneoplasia to lung adenocarcinoma. Assay used: immunoSEQ multiplex PCR; TCRdb lists only in-frame clones, some missing. The repertoire consists of approximately 9,300 clones, with roughly 73% occurring once and the leading ten covering 10% to 15%. Sequenced input: FFPE lung adenocarcinoma in situ tissue. The receptors were gathered from a person of 80 years or more with lung adenocarcinoma.

The chain recombines TRBV4-1 with TRBJ2-2; possible D gene TRBD1, 6 bases. CDR1 and CDR2 (germline): MGHRA, YSYEKL. With 4 bases removed from V and 1 base from J, the gap between germline ends came to 25 bases. The CDR3 totals 20 residues. The DNA of the CDR3 is TGCGCCAGCAGCCTACCCCCCACCGGGACAATCTCTGGGAACACCGGGGAGCTGTTTTTT. Its protein is CASSLPPTGTISGNTGELFF.

This clone came up once. This chain connects TRBV5-1 to TRBJ1-3; D is perhaps TRBD1 (6 bases). CDR1 and CDR2 (germline): SGHRS, YFSETQ. Trimming removed 2 bases at V and 0 bases at J, with 9 bases between. CDR3 length: 15 amino acids. In nucleotides, the CDR3 is TGCGCCAGCAGCTTTCAGGGGCTCTCTGGAAACACCATATATTTT. Protein: CASSFQGLSGNTIYF.

CDR3 nucleotides: TGTGCCAGCAGCTACAGGTACACTGAAGCTTTCTTT. Amino acids: CASSYRYTEAFF. The chain links TRBV11-3 to TRBJ1-1; possible D gene TRBD1, 5 bases. CDR1 is SGHNT and CDR2 is YENEEA in the germline V gene. The V gene lost 4 bases and the J gene lost 3 bases, with 6 bases spanning the gap. The CDR3 is made up of 12 amino acids.

The chain is built from TRBV6-6 and TRBJ1-6; 8 bases agree with TRBD1. The V segment lost 6 bases and the J segment 0 bases; nucleotides outside the gene matches: 4. This CDR3 region has 16 residues. Germline-derived CDR1 and CDR2 are MNHNY and SVGAGI (reference sequence). The CDR3 bases are TGTGCCAGCAGACGGACAGGGAGCTCCTATAATTCACCCCTCCACTTT. The encoded protein is CASRRTGSSYNSPLHF.

The genes are TRBV18 and TRBJ1-5, with D uncertain. This CDR3 is built from 14 residues. CDR1 is KGHSH, CDR2 LQKENI, per germline. Trimming pared 2 bases from V and 2 bases from J, leaving 7 bases between. CDR3: CASSPAQGNQPQHF. As DNA, the CDR3 is TGTGCCAGCTCACCAGCCCAGGGCAATCAGCCCCAGCATTTT.

This clone was observed once. The V and J genes are TRBV14 and TRBJ2-1; TRBD2 aligns across 8 bases. CDR1 is SGHDN and CDR2 is FVKESK in the germline V gene. The junction had 5 bases not matched to a gene; V was cut back by 4 bases and J by 9 bases. This CDR3 spans 13 amino acids. In DNA, the CDR3 is TGTGCCAGCAGCCTGGGACTAGGGGGTGAGCAGTTCTTC. Its translation: CASSLGLGGEQFF. The full variable domain, its missing parts supplied by reference TRBV14 and TRBJ2-1, is EAGVTQFPSHSVIEKGQTVTLRCDPISGHDNLYWYRRVMGKEIKFLLHFVKESKQDESGMPNNRFLAERTGGTYSTLKVQPAELEDSGVYFCASSLGLGGEQFFGPGTRLTVL.